These T cell receptor beta chains were read from a single sample in a study of vaccination effects on CD4 cells after COVID-19. Measured with immunoSEQ multiplex PCR; TCRdb has only the in-frame clones, and not every one. This table holds tens of thousands of clones, about 72% found once. Which antigens these TCRs recognize remains unknown. The starting material was CD4+ T cells from PBMCs cultured without peptide, obtained before COVID-19 vaccination. These receptors were obtained from a human donor who had a prior SARS-CoV-2 infection. Both conserved end residues are part of each CDR3. Some rows mark clone size as missing; the rest say once, few, many or name a class of expanded clone.

>-|TRBV7-3|16|TRBJ1-2
CASSLTGGTPIYGYTF
>-|TRBV14|14|TRBJ2-7
CASSQDSRAIQQYF
>once|TRBV5-4|15|TRBJ1-1
CASSFKKQGDTEAFF
>-|TRBV6-5|12|TRBJ1-6
CASSWEQGDWHF
>-|TRBV9|14|TRBJ2-1
CASSRGPTNNEQFF
>-|TRBV5-4|15|TRBJ2-3
CASLNYGGGTDTQYF
>-|TRBV3-1/TRBV3-2|12|TRBJ1-1
CASSQGAGEAFF
>-|TRBV2|13|TRBJ2-5
CASSDRDRETQYF
>-|TRBV7-9|15|TRBJ1-3
CASSSDGFSGNTIYF
>-|TRBV7-2|16|TRBJ1-5
CASSLFWAARDQPQHF
>-|TRBV9|17|TRBJ2-1
CASSVASNRAILSEQFF
>-|TRBV27|13|TRBJ2-1
CASSFLRGNEQFF
>-|TRBV2|13|TRBJ2-3
CASSEPFTDTQYF
>-|TRBV11-2|15|TRBJ2-1
CASSPLAGPRAEQFF